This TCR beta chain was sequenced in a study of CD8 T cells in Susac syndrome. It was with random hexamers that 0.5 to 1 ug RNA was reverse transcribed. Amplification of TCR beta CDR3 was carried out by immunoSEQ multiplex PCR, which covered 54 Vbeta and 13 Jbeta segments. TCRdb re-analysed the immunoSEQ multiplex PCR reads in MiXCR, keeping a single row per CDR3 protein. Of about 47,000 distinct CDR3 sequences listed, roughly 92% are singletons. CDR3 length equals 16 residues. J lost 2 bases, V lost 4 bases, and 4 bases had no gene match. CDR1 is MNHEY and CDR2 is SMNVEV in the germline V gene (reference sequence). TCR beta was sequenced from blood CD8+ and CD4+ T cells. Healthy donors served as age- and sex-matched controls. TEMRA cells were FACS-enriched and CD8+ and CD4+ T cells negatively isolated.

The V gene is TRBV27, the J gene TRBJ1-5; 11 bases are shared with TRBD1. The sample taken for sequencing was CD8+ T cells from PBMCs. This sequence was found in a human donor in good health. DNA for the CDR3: TGTGCCAGCAGTTCCGGGACAGGGGGAGGCAATCAGCCCCAGCATTTT. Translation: CASSSGTGGGNQPQHF.